A selection of T cell receptor beta chains follows, all from one sample in a study of T cell repertoires in cytomegalovirus infection. These receptors' antigens are unknown. TCRdb re-analysed the reads in MiXCR, keeping a single row per CDR3 protein. Among roughly 68,000 distinct CDR3 sequences listed, roughly a fifth were seen once. Sequences were derived from CD8+ T cells from cultured PBMCs, sampled from culture after CMV antigen stimulation. The receptors were sampled from a human donor in good health (CMV status not recorded). Some clones in this sample may be carry-over from other donors' samples. CDR3s include the opening cysteine and the closing phenylalanine or tryptophan. D genes are given only for firm matches. Clone size is stated in some rows and not others, as once, few, many or a class when expanded.

TRBJ1-1	TRBV7-9	.	few	TGTGCCAGCAGGAGAGAGGACACTGAAGCTTTCTTT	CASRREDTEAFF
TRBJ1-5	TRBV4-1	.	many	TGCGCCAGCAGCCCCCTGGGGGGGGCGGGCAATCAGCCCCAGCATTTT	CASSPLGGAGNQPQHF
TRBJ2-7	TRBV6-2/TRBV6-3	.	few	TGTGCCAGCACCAAAATCCTACAGGCGTACGAGCAGTACTTC	CASTKILQAYEQYF
TRBJ2-5	TRBV20-1	TRBD1	few	TGCAGTGCCCGACAGGGGGAGGTGACCCAGTACTTC	CSARQGEVTQYF
TRBJ1-5	TRBV23-1	.	.	TGCGCCAGCAGTCCCAATCCACACAGGTATGGGCGCAATCAGCCCCAGCATTTT	CASSPNPHRYGRNQPQHF
TRBJ1-1	TRBV19	.	.	TGTGCCAGTAGTCCGCATCGACAGAAGAACACTGAAGCTTTCTTT	CASSPHRQKNTEAFF
TRBJ2-1	TRBV7-2	.	.	TGTGCCAGCAGCTTATCCTCGGGGCGAGGCTCCTACAATGAGCAGTTCTTC	CASSLSSGRGSYNEQFF
TRBJ2-4	TRBV2	.	.	TGTGCCAGCATAAACGGTGAAAACATTCAGTACTTC	CASINGENIQYF
TRBJ2-3	TRBV7-2	TRBD2	few	TGTGCCAGCAGCTTAGTGCCGCCACTAGCGGGGGGCACAGATACGCAGTATTTT	CASSLVPPLAGGTDTQYF
TRBJ2-7	TRBV7-2	.	few	TGTGCCAGCAGCGCAAACCGTGGGGGGCAGACCTACGAGCAGTACTTC	CASSANRGGQTYEQYF
TRBJ1-1	TRBV7-9	.	.	TGTGCCAGCAGCGCCCCACCGGGACACCTTATGAACACTGAAGCTTTCTTT	CASSAPPGHLMNTEAFF
TRBJ2-3	TRBV7-2	TRBD2	few	TGTGCCAGCAGCTTAGCGGCTAGCGGGACCACAGATACGCAGTATTTT	CASSLAASGTTDTQYF
TRBJ1-1	TRBV6-1	.	few	TGTGCCAGCAGTGAAGCGTGGGTTGGGAACACTGAAGCTTTCTTT	CASSEAWVGNTEAFF
TRBJ1-1	TRBV7-6	TRBD1	few	TGTGCCAGCAGCTTAGCTCCGGACAGGCTTACTGAAGCTTTCTTT	CASSLAPDRLTEAFF
TRBJ1-1	TRBV2	TRBD1	.	TGTGCCAGCACCCTCGACAGGGTAGATACTGAAGCTTTCTTT	CASTLDRVDTEAFF
TRBJ2-2	TRBV7-9	TRBD1	few	TGTGCCAGCACCTTCCGGGACAGGGACACCGGGGAGCTGTTTTTT	CASTFRDRDTGELFF
TRBJ1-2	TRBV7-9	.	few	TGTGCCAGCAGCTCGATCCGGGACGGCCTCCAGGACTATGGCTACACCTTC	CASSSIRDGLQDYGYTF